Listed below are T cell receptor beta chains from one sample, sequenced in a study of T cell responses to AZD1222 COVID-19 vaccine. The repertoire was sequenced with immunoSEQ multiplex PCR; TCRdb's copy has only in-frame clones and lacks some. This table has around 88,000 clones, under 90% appearing once. The material sequenced was peripheral blood, taken on day 0 of MenACWY control vaccination. The receptors shown here come from an adult in good health. The CDR3 runs from the conserved cysteine through the conserved F or W. A D gene is named only where the DNA matches it firmly. Only some rows state a clone size, as once, few, many or a class for expanded clones.

len: 15; v_gene: TRBV28; abundance: .; j_gene: TRBJ1-3; d_gene: .; CDR3aa: CASSFTRGSGNTIYF; CDR3nt: TGTGCCAGCAGTTTTACGAGGGGCTCTGGAAACACCATATATTTT
len: 12; v_gene: TRBV27; abundance: .; j_gene: TRBJ2-1; d_gene: .; CDR3aa: CASGFGGNEQFF; CDR3nt: TGTGCCAGCGGATTTGGGGGCAATGAGCAGTTCTTC
len: 14; v_gene: TRBV7-2; abundance: .; j_gene: TRBJ1-6; d_gene: TRBD1; CDR3aa: CASRPGQGNSPLHF; CDR3nt: TGTGCCAGCAGGCCCGGACAGGGTAATTCACCCCTCCACTTT
len: 15; v_gene: TRBV27; abundance: .; j_gene: TRBJ1-5; d_gene: .; CDR3aa: CASRPLGEGNQPQHF; CDR3nt: TGTGCCAGCAGACCTCTGGGGGAAGGCAATCAGCCCCAGCATTTT
len: 16; v_gene: TRBV27; abundance: .; j_gene: TRBJ2-2; d_gene: TRBD2; CDR3aa: CATSISGGTYTGELFF; CDR3nt: TGTGCCACCTCAATTAGCGGGGGGACTTACACCGGGGAGCTGTTTTTT
len: 15; v_gene: TRBV10-2; abundance: .; j_gene: TRBJ2-1; d_gene: TRBD1; CDR3aa: CASSSGQGAYNEQFF; CDR3nt: TGCGCCAGCAGCTCCGGACAGGGGGCCTACAATGAGCAGTTCTTC
len: 11; v_gene: TRBV7-9; abundance: .; j_gene: TRBJ1-2; d_gene: .; CDR3aa: CASGRQYGYTF; CDR3nt: TGTGCCAGCGGTCGACAGTATGGCTACACCTTC
len: 11; v_gene: TRBV2; abundance: .; j_gene: TRBJ1-2; d_gene: .; CDR3aa: CASNRVSGYTF; CDR3nt: TGTGCCAGCAACAGGGTGAGCGGCTACACCTTC
len: 15; v_gene: TRBV7-2; abundance: .; j_gene: TRBJ1-3; d_gene: .; CDR3aa: CASSLVAGSGNTIYF; CDR3nt: TGTGCCAGCAGCTTAGTTGCGGGTAGTGGAAACACCATATATTTT
len: 19; v_gene: TRBV4-3; abundance: .; j_gene: TRBJ2-1; d_gene: TRBD2; CDR3aa: CASSHGGLMGTTTYNEQFF; CDR3nt: TGCGCCAGCAGCCACGGGGGGTTAATGGGGACTACAACATACAATGAGCAGTTCTTC
len: 14; v_gene: TRBV11-2; abundance: .; j_gene: TRBJ2-3; d_gene: TRBD2; CDR3aa: CASSLVGGADTQYF; CDR3nt: TGTGCCAGCAGCTTAGTCGGGGGGGCCGATACGCAGTATTTT
len: 14; v_gene: TRBV7-3; abundance: .; j_gene: TRBJ2-2; d_gene: .; CDR3aa: CASSLTPQTGELFF; CDR3nt: TGTGCCAGCAGCTTAACGCCCCAGACCGGGGAGCTGTTTTTT
len: 13; v_gene: TRBV7-2; abundance: .; j_gene: TRBJ1-1; d_gene: .; CDR3aa: CASSPSGGTEAFF; CDR3nt: TGTGCCAGCAGCCCGTCGGGGGGCACTGAAGCTTTCTTT
len: 13; v_gene: TRBV2; abundance: .; j_gene: TRBJ1-5; d_gene: TRBD1; CDR3aa: CASSGDRDQPQHF; CDR3nt: TGTGCCAGCAGTGGGGACAGGGACCAGCCCCAGCATTTT
len: 14; v_gene: TRBV9; abundance: .; j_gene: TRBJ1-4; d_gene: TRBD1; CDR3aa: CASSAGTGKEKLFF; CDR3nt: TGTGCCAGCAGCGCGGGGACAGGGAAAGAAAAACTGTTTTTT
len: 13; v_gene: TRBV19; abundance: .; j_gene: TRBJ1-1; d_gene: .; CDR3aa: CASSDTGGREVFF; CDR3nt: TGTGCCAGTAGCGACACGGGCGGGCGGGAAGTTTTCTTT
len: 15; v_gene: TRBV2; abundance: once; j_gene: TRBJ2-7; d_gene: TRBD1; CDR3aa: CASSGTRGLATEQYF; CDR3nt: TGTGCCAGCAGTGGGACCAGGGGGCTCGCAACCGAGCAGTACTTC
len: 15; v_gene: TRBV19; abundance: .; j_gene: TRBJ1-6; d_gene: TRBD1; CDR3aa: CASSIDGTGSSPLHF; CDR3nt: TGTGCCAGTAGTATAGATGGGACAGGGAGCTCACCCCTCCACTTT
len: 16; v_gene: TRBV27; abundance: .; j_gene: TRBJ2-2; d_gene: .; CDR3aa: CASSLSQAVGTGELFF; CDR3nt: TGTGCCAGCAGTTTATCGCAGGCGGTGGGCACCGGGGAGCTGTTTTTT
len: 15; v_gene: TRBV6-5; abundance: .; j_gene: TRBJ2-5; d_gene: TRBD1; CDR3aa: CASSSRQGTQETQYF; CDR3nt: TGTGCCAGCAGTAGCCGACAGGGCACCCAAGAGACCCAGTACTTC
len: 16; v_gene: TRBV5-4; abundance: .; j_gene: TRBJ1-6; d_gene: .; CDR3aa: CASTTKLTEKNSPLHF; CDR3nt: TGTGCCAGCACCACAAAGCTGACAGAGAAAAATTCACCCCTCCACTTT
len: 14; v_gene: TRBV21-1; abundance: few; j_gene: TRBJ1-1; d_gene: .; CDR3aa: CASSGASSKGKAFF; CDR3nt: TGTGCCAGCAGCGGCGCGTCCTCCAAAGGGAAAGCTTTCTTT
len: 18; v_gene: TRBV4-1; abundance: .; j_gene: TRBJ1-5; d_gene: .; CDR3aa: CASSQDLKGKGSNQPQHF; CDR3nt: TGCGCCAGCAGCCAAGATTTGAAAGGGAAGGGTAGCAATCAGCCCCAGCATTTT
len: 15; v_gene: TRBV30; abundance: .; j_gene: TRBJ2-7; d_gene: TRBD1; CDR3aa: CAWSPTGGVSYEQYF; CDR3nt: TGTGCCTGGAGTCCGACAGGGGGCGTCTCCTACGAGCAGTACTTC
len: 13; v_gene: TRBV5-8; abundance: .; j_gene: TRBJ2-1; d_gene: .; CDR3aa: CASSLVMGRDQFF; CDR3nt: TGTGCCAGCAGCTTGGTGATGGGCAGGGACCAGTTCTTC
len: 10; v_gene: TRBV20-1; abundance: .; j_gene: TRBJ2-7; d_gene: .; CDR3aa: CSLGGYEQYF; CDR3nt: TGCAGCCTAGGGGGATACGAGCAGTACTTC
len: 15; v_gene: TRBV19; abundance: once; j_gene: TRBJ2-7; d_gene: TRBD2; CDR3aa: CASSMGLAGGYEQYF; CDR3nt: TGTGCCAGTAGTATGGGACTAGCGGGAGGTTACGAGCAGTACTTC
len: 18; v_gene: TRBV12-1; abundance: .; j_gene: TRBJ2-7; d_gene: .; CDR3aa: CASSFVGGTSGGSYEQYF; CDR3nt: TGTGCCAGCAGCTTTGTCGGCGGGACTAGCGGGGGCTCCTACGAGCAGTACTTC
len: 12; v_gene: TRBV19; abundance: .; j_gene: TRBJ1-5; d_gene: .; CDR3aa: CASSIPGQPQHF; CDR3nt: TGTGCCAGTAGTATCCCCGGTCAGCCCCAGCATTTT
len: 15; v_gene: TRBV11-2; abundance: .; j_gene: TRBJ2-2; d_gene: .; CDR3aa: CASSLDPSGSGELFF; CDR3nt: TGTGCCAGCAGCTTAGATCCTTCGGGATCCGGGGAGCTGTTTTTT
len: 16; v_gene: TRBV30; abundance: .; j_gene: TRBJ1-2; d_gene: .; CDR3aa: CAWNPTGTRGVYGYTF; CDR3nt: TGTGCCTGGAACCCAACCGGGACCAGGGGAGTCTATGGCTACACCTTC
len: 15; v_gene: TRBV5-1; abundance: .; j_gene: TRBJ1-5; d_gene: .; CDR3aa: CASSRQLNSNQPQHF; CDR3nt: TGCGCCAGCAGCCGTCAGCTCAATAGCAATCAGCCCCAGCATTTT
len: 14; v_gene: TRBV6-2/TRBV6-3; abundance: .; j_gene: TRBJ2-1; d_gene: .; CDR3aa: CASSLQGNYNEQFF; CDR3nt: TGTGCCAGCAGTTTACAGGGCAACTACAATGAGCAGTTCTTC
len: 15; v_gene: TRBV15; abundance: .; j_gene: TRBJ1-5; d_gene: .; CDR3aa: CATSRDQGRNQPQHF; CDR3nt: TGTGCCACCAGCAGAGATCAGGGAAGGAATCAGCCCCAGCATTTT
len: 15; v_gene: TRBV4-3; abundance: .; j_gene: TRBJ1-4; d_gene: TRBD1; CDR3aa: CASSQRTGANEKLFF; CDR3nt: TGCGCCAGCAGCCAACGGACAGGTGCTAATGAAAAACTGTTTTTT
len: 15; v_gene: TRBV9; abundance: .; j_gene: TRBJ2-3; d_gene: .; CDR3aa: CASSVDGVRTDTQYF; CDR3nt: TGTGCCAGCAGCGTCGACGGGGTGCGCACAGATACGCAGTATTTT
len: 14; v_gene: TRBV28; abundance: once; j_gene: TRBJ1-1; d_gene: .; CDR3aa: CASSLRGGSTEAFF; CDR3nt: TGTGCCAGCAGTTTAAGAGGGGGGAGCACTGAAGCTTTCTTT
len: 15; v_gene: TRBV11-2; abundance: .; j_gene: TRBJ2-3; d_gene: .; CDR3aa: CASSSRLAVADTQYF; CDR3nt: TGTGCCAGCAGCTCCCGTTTAGCGGTCGCAGATACGCAGTATTTT
len: 15; v_gene: TRBV7-8; abundance: .; j_gene: TRBJ2-5; d_gene: .; CDR3aa: CASSLRGGQQETQYF; CDR3nt: TGTGCCAGCAGCTTAAGAGGGGGGCAGCAAGAGACCCAGTACTTC
len: 15; v_gene: TRBV29-1; abundance: .; j_gene: TRBJ1-2; d_gene: .; CDR3aa: CSALRDAPMGYGYTF; CDR3nt: TGCAGCGCCCTCCGGGACGCCCCCATGGGCTATGGCTACACCTTC
len: 14; v_gene: TRBV11-2; abundance: .; j_gene: TRBJ1-1; d_gene: .; CDR3aa: CASSFLDRSYGAFF; CDR3nt: TGTGCCAGCAGCTTTCTTGATCGGTCATATGGAGCTTTCTTT
len: 16; v_gene: TRBV6-5; abundance: .; j_gene: TRBJ2-1; d_gene: TRBD2; CDR3aa: CASSYLSGGDYNEQFF; CDR3nt: TGTGCCAGCAGTTATCTTAGCGGGGGGGACTACAATGAGCAGTTCTTC
len: 14; v_gene: TRBV7-9; abundance: .; j_gene: TRBJ1-2; d_gene: .; CDR3aa: CASSLLNQGGGYTF; CDR3nt: TGTGCCAGCAGCCTCCTAAATCAGGGAGGGGGCTACACCTTC
len: 13; v_gene: TRBV11-3; abundance: .; j_gene: TRBJ1-2; d_gene: .; CDR3aa: CASSPGTEYGYTF; CDR3nt: TGTGCCAGCAGCCCAGGGACGGAGTATGGCTACACCTTC
len: 15; v_gene: TRBV27; abundance: .; j_gene: TRBJ2-4; d_gene: .; CDR3aa: CASSSYEGAKNIQYF; CDR3nt: TGTGCCAGCAGTTCGTATGAGGGGGCCAAAAACATTCAGTACTTC
len: 16; v_gene: TRBV15; abundance: .; j_gene: TRBJ2-2; d_gene: TRBD1; CDR3aa: CATSRVPGQGAGELFF; CDR3nt: TGTGCCACCAGCAGAGTCCCGGGACAGGGGGCCGGGGAGCTGTTTTTT
len: 14; v_gene: TRBV4-3; abundance: few; j_gene: TRBJ2-7; d_gene: .; CDR3aa: CASSQGSRDYEQYF; CDR3nt: TGCGCCAGCAGCCAAGGATCGAGGGACTACGAGCAGTACTTC
len: 17; v_gene: TRBV4-2; abundance: .; j_gene: TRBJ1-6; d_gene: TRBD1; CDR3aa: CASSQEEGAVYNSPLHF; CDR3nt: TGTGCCAGCAGCCAAGAGGAGGGGGCTGTCTATAATTCACCCCTCCACTTT